This T cell receptor beta chain emerged from a study of blood T cell repertoires in COVID-19. Assay: immunoSEQ multiplex PCR; the TCRdb copy retains only in-frame clones and omits some. The sample includes about 58,000 clones, 60% to 85% seen only once; the top ten take roughly 5%. The receptor was derived from a human donor in a cohort sampled during active COVID-19. Sequencing was done on a sample of peripheral blood.

The CDR3 loop is CASSQERWGNLPSYEQYF. The CDR3 region has the DNA TGCGCCAGCAGCCAAGAGAGATGGGGCAATCTTCCCTCCTACGAGCAGTACTTC. V is TRBV4-3 and J is TRBJ2-7; tentatively, D is TRBD1 (5 bases). The CDR3 loop spans 18 amino acids. CDR1 and CDR2 from the germline V gene are LGHNA and YSLEER. V lost 0 bases and J 0 bases, leaving 18 bases between the germline ends.